This T cell receptor (beta chain) was retrieved from a study of blood T cell repertoires in COVID-19 (dated by TCRdb to about 2020). A note on the overall study: The collaborator samples originated in the United States, Italy and Spain and spanned the acute and convalescent phases of COVID-19. The material from the prospective study consisted of cDNA or gDNA derived from T cells, B-cell-depleted T cells, or PBMCs. The dataset comprised deeply sampled blood TCRbeta repertoires from subjects exposed to, actively infected with, or recovered from COVID-19. The repertoires were released in a freely available public database meant as a resource for research on the immune response to SARS-CoV-2. The samples were drawn from two sources: the first 160 participants of the ongoing ImmuneRACE study, and over 1,000 subjects contributed by 6 global collaborators. Sample metadata almost always included a de-identified subject ID, COVID-19 status, age in years and sex. Where available, HLA class I and class II types were taken from metadata supplied by the sample provider and were not determined by assay-based typing.

Beyond this particular receptor, the publication reports: Clinical and demographic metadata were provided uncurated, with the amount varying by source and participant.

Whole blood was collected in K2EDTA tubes by collaborating institutions according to the institutions' own protocols. For TCRbeta analysis, collaborators shipped samples as frozen whole blood, isolated PBMCs, or DNA extracted from either of those sample types. A note on this clone: Its target antigen remains unknown. The input lacks base qualities; no much larger clone sits a single base away.

Germline trimming: 3 bases from V, 4 bases from J; junction bases outside gene matches: 3. From a lookup of the germline V gene, CDR1 and CDR2 are SGDLS and YYNGEE. The CDR3 runs 15 residues from the cysteine to the phenylalanine. The only DNA kept is the CDR3, 45 bases in frame from the first base. TCRbeta CDR3 regions were amplified from genomic DNA by means of the immunoSEQ Assay, a bias-controlled multiplex PCR. The paper's processing steps were these. Nucleated cell counts per sample were estimated from amplification of reference gene primers within the assay. To quantify the absolute abundance of each unique TCRbeta CDR3 rearrangement, sequence reads were collapsed and filtered. For each sample, productive Simpson clonality was calculated as the square root of Simpson's diversity index across productive rearrangements. Drawn from immuneACCESS, this table holds only the in-frame rearrangements with V and J called that TCRdb kept. Clones are partly lost; checked studies trace under half to an unresolved V gene and leave the rest unexplained. V and J calls and clone size are those listed in that table; D and trimming were worked out from the DNA. The sample records 150,000 to 200,000 clones, over 65% of which are singletons. The biggest ten clones account for about 3% of the sample.

The sequenced sample consisted of peripheral blood. The receptor comes from a woman aged 80 or older with acute or convalescent COVID-19. The chain is made from TRBV9 and TRBJ2-1; TRBD2 agrees with 11 junctional bases. The CDR3 amino acid sequence is: CASSGGTSGYNEQFF. The DNA sequence is as follows: TGTGCCAGCAGCGGGGGGACTAGCGGATACAATGAGCAGTTCTTC. Full variable domain (CDR3 extended with the reference TRBV9 and TRBJ2-1 proteins): DSGVTQTPKHLITATGQRVTLRCSPRSGDLSVYWYQQSLDQGLQFLIQYYNGEERAKGNILERFSAQQFPDLHSELNLSSLELGDSALYFCASSGGTSGYNEQFFGPGTRLTVL.